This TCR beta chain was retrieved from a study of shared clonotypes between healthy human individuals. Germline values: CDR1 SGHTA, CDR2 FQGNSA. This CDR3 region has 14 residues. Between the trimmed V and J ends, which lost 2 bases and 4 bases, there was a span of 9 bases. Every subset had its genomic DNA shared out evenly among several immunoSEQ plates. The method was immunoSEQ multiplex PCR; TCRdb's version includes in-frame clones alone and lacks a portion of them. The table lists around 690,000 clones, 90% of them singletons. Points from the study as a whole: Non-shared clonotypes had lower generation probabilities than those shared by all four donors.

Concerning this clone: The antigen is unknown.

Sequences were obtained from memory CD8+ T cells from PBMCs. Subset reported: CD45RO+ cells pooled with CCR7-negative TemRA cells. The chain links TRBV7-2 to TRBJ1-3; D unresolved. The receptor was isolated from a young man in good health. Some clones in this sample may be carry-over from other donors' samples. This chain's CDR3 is CASSLRGGGNTIYF. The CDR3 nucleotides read TGTGCCAGCAGCTTAAGAGGTGGGGGAAACACCATATATTTT.